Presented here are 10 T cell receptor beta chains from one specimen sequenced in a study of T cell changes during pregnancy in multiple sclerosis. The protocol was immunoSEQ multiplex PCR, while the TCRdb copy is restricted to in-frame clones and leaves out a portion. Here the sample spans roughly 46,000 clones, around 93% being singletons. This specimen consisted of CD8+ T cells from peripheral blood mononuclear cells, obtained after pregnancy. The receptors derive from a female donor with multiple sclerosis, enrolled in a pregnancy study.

The CDR3 is CASSGGQAANTGELFF. In nucleotides, the CDR3 is TGTGCCAGCAGTGGAGGGCAAGCCGCAAACACCGGGGAGCTGTTTTTT. This sequence joins TRBV6-4 and TRBJ2-2, with D possibly matching TRBD2 (5 bases). The CDR3 loop spans 16 amino acids. Trimming removed 4 bases at V and 2 bases at J, with 14 bases between. The germline V gene encodes CDR1 MRHNA and CDR2 SNTAGT.

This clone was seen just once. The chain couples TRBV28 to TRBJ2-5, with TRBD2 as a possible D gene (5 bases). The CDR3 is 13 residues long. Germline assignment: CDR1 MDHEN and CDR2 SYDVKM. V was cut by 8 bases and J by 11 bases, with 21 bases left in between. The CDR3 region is CASEGEGPWEQYF. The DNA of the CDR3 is TGTGCCAGCGAGGGAGAGGGTCCGTGGGAGCAGTACTTC.

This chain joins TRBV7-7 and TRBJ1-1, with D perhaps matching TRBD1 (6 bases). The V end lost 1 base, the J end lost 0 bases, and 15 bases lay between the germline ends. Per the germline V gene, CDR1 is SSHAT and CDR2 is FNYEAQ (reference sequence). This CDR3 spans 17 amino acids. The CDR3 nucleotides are TGTGCCAGCAGCTTAGGCTTAGGGGGGGGGATGAACACTGAAGCTTTCTTT. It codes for CASSLGLGGGMNTEAFF.

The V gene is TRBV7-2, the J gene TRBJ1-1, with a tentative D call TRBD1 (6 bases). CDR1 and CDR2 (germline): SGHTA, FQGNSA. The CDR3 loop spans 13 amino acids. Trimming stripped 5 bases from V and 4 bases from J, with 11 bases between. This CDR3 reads CASSLHRVTEAFF. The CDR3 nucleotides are TGTGCCAGCAGCCTGCACAGGGTCACTGAAGCTTTCTTT.

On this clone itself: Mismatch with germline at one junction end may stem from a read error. The chain's CDR3 is CSAEGGTSLEQYF. The CDR3 DNA reads TGCAGCGCTGAAGGCGGGACTAGCCTCGAGCAGTACTTC. This rearrangement joins TRBV29-1 to TRBJ2-7; the match to TRBD2 covers 9 bases. Germline V gene lookup returns CDR1 SQVTM and CDR2 ANQGSEA. This CDR3 is 13 amino acids long.

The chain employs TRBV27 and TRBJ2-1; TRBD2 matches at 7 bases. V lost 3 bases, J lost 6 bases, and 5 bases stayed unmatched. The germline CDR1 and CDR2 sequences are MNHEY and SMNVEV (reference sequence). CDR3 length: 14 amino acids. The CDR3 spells CASSFIASGNEQFF. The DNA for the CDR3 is TGTGCCAGCAGTTTTATCGCTAGCGGCAATGAGCAGTTCTTC.

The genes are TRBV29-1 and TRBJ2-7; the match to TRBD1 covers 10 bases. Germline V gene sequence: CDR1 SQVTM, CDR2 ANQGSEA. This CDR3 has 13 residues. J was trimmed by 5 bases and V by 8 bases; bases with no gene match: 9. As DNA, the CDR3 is TGCAGCATCCGGGACAGGGGACCCCACGAGCAGTACTTC. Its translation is CSIRDRGPHEQYF.

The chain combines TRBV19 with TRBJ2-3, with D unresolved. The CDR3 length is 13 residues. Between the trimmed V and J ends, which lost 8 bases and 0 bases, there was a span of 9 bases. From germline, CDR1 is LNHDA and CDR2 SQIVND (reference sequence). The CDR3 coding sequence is TGTGCCAGTGGCCAACCAAGCACAGATACGCAGTATTTT. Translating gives CASGQPSTDTQYF.

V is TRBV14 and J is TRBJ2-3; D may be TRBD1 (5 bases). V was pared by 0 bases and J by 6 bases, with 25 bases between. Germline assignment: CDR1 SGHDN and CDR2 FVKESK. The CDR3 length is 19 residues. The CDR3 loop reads CASSQDAPVKGLRLDTQYF. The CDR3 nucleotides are TGTGCCAGCAGCCAAGATGCCCCGGTGAAGGGGTTGCGCTTGGATACGCAGTATTTT. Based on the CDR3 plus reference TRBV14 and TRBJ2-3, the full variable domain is EAGVTQFPSHSVIEKGQTVTLRCDPISGHDNLYWYRRVMGKEIKFLLHFVKESKQDESGMPNNRFLAERTGGTYSTLKVQPAELEDSGVYFCASSQDAPVKGLRLDTQYFGPGTRLTVL.

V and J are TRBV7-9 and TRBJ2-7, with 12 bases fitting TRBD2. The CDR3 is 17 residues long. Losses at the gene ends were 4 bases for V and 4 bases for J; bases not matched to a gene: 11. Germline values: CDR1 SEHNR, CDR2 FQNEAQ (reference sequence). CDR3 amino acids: CASSSTAPTSGRYEQYF. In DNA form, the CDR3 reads TGTGCCAGCAGCTCAACAGCCCCGACTAGCGGGAGATACGAGCAGTACTTC. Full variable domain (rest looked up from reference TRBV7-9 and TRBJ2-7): DTGVSQNPRHKITKRGQNVTFRCDPISEHNRLYWYRQTLGQGPEFLTYFQNEAQLEKSRLLSDRFSAERPKGSFSTLEIQRTEQGDSAMYLCASSSTAPTSGRYEQYFGPGTRLTVT.